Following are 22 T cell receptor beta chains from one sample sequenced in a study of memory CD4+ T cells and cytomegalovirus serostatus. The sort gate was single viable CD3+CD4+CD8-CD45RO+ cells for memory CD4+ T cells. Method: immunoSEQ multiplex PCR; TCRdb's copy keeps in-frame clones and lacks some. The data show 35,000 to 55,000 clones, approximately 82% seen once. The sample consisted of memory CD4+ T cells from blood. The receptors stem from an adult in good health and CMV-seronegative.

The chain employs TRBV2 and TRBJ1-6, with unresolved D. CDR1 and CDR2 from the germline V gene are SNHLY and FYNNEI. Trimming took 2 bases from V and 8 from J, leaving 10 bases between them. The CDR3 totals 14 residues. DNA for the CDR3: TGTGCCAGCAGTGAACAAGTGGCGGATTCACCCCTCCACTTT. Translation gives CASSEQVADSPLHF. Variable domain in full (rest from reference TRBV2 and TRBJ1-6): EPEVTQTPSHQVTQMGQEVILRCVPISNHLYFYWYRQILGQKVEFLVSFYNNEISEKSEIFDDQFSVERPDGSNFTLKIRSTKLEDSAMYFCASSEQVADSPLHFGNGTRLTVT.

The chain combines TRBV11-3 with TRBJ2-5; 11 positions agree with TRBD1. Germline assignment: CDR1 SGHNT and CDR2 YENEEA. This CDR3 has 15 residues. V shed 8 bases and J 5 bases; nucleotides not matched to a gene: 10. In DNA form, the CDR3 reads TGTGCCAGCGCATTACCCGGGACAGGGGGTGAGACCCAGTACTTC. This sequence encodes CASALPGTGGETQYF.

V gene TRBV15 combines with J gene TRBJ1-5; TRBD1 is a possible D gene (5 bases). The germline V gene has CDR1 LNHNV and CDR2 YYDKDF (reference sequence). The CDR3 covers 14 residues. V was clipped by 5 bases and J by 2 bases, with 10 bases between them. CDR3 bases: TGTGCCACCAGCGGGGGGGTAGGCAATCAGCCCCAGCATTTT. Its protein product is CATSGGVGNQPQHF. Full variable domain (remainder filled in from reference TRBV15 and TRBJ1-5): DAMVIQNPRYQVTQFGKPVTLSCSQTLNHNVMYWYQQKSSQAPKLLFHYYDKDFNNEADTPDNFQSRRPNTSFCFLDIRSPGLGDTAMYLCATSGGVGNQPQHFGDGTRLSIL.

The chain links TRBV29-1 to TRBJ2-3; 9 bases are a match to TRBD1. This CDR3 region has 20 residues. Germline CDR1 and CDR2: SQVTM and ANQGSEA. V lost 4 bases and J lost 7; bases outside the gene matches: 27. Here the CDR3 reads CSVVQGQGPDLLLARNTQYF. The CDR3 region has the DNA TGCAGCGTTGTACAAGGACAGGGGCCCGACCTTCTGCTAGCCAGGAATACGCAGTATTTT.

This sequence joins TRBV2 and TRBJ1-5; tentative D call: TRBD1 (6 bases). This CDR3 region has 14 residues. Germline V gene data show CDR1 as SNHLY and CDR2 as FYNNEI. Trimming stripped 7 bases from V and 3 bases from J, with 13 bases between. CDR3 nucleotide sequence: TGTGCCAGCAAGGGGGACACGGTCAATCAGCCCCAGCATTTT. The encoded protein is CASKGDTVNQPQHF.

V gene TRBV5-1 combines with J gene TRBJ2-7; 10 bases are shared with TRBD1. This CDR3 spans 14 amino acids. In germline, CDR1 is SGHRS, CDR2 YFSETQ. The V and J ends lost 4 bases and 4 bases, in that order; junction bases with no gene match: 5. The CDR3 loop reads CASSGRQGAYEQYF. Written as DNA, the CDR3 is TGCGCCAGCAGCGGAAGACAGGGGGCTTACGAGCAGTACTTC.

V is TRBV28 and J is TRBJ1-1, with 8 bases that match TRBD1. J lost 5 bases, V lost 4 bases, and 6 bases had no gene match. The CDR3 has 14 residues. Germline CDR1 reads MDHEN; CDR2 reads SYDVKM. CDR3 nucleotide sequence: TGTGCCAGCAGTTCGACCACAGGGGGAACTGAAGCTTTCTTT. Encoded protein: CASSSTTGGTEAFF.

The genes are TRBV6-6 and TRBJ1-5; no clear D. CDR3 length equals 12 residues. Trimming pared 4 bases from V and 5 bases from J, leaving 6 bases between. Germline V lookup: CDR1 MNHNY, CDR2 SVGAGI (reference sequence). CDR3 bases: TGTGCCAGCAGTTTAACAGATCAGCCCCAGCATTTT. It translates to CASSLTDQPQHF.

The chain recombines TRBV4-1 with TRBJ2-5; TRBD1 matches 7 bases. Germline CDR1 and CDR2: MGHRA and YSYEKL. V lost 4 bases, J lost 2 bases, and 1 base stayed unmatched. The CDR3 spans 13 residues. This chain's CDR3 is CASSLQGQETQYF. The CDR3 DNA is TGCGCCAGCAGCCTACAGGGGCAAGAGACCCAGTACTTC.

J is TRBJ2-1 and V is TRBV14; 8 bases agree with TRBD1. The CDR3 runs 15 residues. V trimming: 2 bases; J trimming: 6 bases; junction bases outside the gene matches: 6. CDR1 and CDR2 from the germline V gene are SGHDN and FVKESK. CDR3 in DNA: TGTGCCAGCAGCCAATGGCAGGGGGCGGTCAATGAGCAGTTCTTC. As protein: CASSQWQGAVNEQFF.

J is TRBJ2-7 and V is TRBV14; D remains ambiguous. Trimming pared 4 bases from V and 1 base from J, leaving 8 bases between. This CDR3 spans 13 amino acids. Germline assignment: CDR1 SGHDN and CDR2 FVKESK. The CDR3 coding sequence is TGTGCCAGCAGCCCGGGCAATTCCTACGAGCAGTACTTC. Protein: CASSPGNSYEQYF.

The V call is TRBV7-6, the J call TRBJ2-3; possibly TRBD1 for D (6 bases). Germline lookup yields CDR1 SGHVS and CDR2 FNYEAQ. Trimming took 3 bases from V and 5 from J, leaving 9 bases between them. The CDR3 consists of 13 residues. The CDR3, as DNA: TGTGCCAGCAGCTTCCCAGGGGTAGATACGCAGTATTTT. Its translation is CASSFPGVDTQYF.

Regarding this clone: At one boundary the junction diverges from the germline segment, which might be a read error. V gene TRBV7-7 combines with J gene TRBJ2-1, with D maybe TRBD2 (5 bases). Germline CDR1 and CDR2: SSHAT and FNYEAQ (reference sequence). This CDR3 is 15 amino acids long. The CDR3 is CASSRQSGRSNEQFF. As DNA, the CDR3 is TGTGCTAGCAGCCGACAAAGCGGCAGGTCCAATGAGCAGTTCTTC.

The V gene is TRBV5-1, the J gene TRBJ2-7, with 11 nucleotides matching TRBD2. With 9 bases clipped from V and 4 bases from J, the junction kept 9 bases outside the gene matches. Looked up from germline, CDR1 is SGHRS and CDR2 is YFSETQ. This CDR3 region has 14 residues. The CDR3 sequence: CATSTSGGQYEQYF. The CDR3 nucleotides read TGCGCCACTTCAACTAGCGGGGGCCAATACGAGCAGTACTTC.

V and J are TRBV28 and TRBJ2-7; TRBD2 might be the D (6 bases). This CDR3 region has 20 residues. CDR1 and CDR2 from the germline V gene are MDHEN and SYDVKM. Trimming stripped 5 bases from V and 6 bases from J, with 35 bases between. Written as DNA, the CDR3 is TGTGCCAGCAGTCTCCAGTTCCCCCCCCAAGCGGGCCGATATTCGGGCGAGCAGTACTTC. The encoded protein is CASSLQFPPQAGRYSGEQYF.

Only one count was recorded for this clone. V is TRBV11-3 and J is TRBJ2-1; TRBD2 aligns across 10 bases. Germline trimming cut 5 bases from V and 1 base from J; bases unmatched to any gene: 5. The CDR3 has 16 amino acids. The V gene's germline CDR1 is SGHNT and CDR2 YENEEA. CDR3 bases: TGTGCCAGCAGCCCTGCTAGCGGGGGATCCTACAATGAGCAGTTCTTC. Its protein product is CASSPASGGSYNEQFF.

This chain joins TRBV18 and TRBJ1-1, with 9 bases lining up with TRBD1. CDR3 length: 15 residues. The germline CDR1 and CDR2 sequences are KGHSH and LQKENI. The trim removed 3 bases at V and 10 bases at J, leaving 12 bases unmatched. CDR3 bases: TGTGCCAGCTCACCCGAAACCCGGGACAGGGTTTTAGCTTTCTTT. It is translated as CASSPETRDRVLAFF. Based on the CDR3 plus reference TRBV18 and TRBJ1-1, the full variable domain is NAGVMQNPRHLVRRRGQEARLRCSPMKGHSHVYWYRQLPEEGLKFMVYLQKENIIDESGMPKERFSAEFPKEGPSILRIQQVVRGDSAAYFCASSPETRDRVLAFFGQGTRLTVV.

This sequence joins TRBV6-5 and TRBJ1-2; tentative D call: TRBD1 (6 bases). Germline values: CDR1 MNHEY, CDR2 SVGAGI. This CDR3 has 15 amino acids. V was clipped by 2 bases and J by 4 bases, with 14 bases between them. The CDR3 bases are TGTGCCAGCAGTTACAAGGCAGGGGCAGGCTATGGCTACACCTTC. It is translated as CASSYKAGAGYGYTF.

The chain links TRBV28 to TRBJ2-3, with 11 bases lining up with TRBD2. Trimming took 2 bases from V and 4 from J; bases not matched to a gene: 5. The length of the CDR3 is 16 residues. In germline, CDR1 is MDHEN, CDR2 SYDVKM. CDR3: CASSLLAGGRADTQYF. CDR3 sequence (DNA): TGTGCCAGCAGTTTACTAGCGGGGGGTAGGGCAGATACGCAGTATTTT.

The CDR3 region has the DNA TGTGCCAGCACCTCCTCTTCAACCGGGACCCTGTTTTTT. Its translation is CASTSSSTGTLFF. V usage is TRBV16 and J usage is TRBJ1-4; D is possibly TRBD1 (5 bases). The length of the CDR3 is 13 residues. The germline gives CDR1 KGHSY, CDR2 FQNENV. V gave up 7 bases and J gave up 14 bases, with 20 bases separating them.

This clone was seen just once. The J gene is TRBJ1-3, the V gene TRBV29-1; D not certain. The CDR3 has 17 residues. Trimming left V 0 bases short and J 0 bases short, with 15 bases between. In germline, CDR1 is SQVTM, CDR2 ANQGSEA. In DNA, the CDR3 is TGCAGCGTTGAAGATCTTGCCAGGATCTACTCTGGAAACACCATATATTTT. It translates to CSVEDLARIYSGNTIYF.

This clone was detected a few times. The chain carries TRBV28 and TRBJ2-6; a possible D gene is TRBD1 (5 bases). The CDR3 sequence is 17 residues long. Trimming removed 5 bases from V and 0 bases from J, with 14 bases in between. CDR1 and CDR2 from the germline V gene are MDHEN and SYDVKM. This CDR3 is CASSRYDSPSGANVLTF. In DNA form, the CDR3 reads TGTGCCAGCAGTCGTTATGACAGCCCCTCTGGGGCCAACGTCCTGACTTTC.